The next 18 T cell receptor beta chains were all read from a single sample in a study of shared clonotypes between healthy human individuals. Sequencing was performed with immunoSEQ multiplex PCR; in TCRdb, only in-frame clones are kept and a portion is missing. This sample has 2,100,000 or so clones, with around 95% found just once. Source material: naive CD4+ T cells sorted from blood. Noted subset: CD45RA+ positively selected. Receptor source: a man in his late teens or twenties in good health.

V gene TRBV10-3 combines with J gene TRBJ2-1; 7 nucleotides align to TRBD1. The CDR3 is 16 amino acids. CDR1 ENHRY and CDR2 SYGVKD come from the germline V gene. The V gene end was trimmed by 3 bases and the J gene end by 2 bases; junction bases not matched to a gene: 7. The CDR3 loop is CAISDHRDSPYNEQFF. The DNA for the CDR3 is TGTGCCATCAGTGATCACCGGGACAGTCCCTACAATGAGCAGTTCTTC.

The J gene is TRBJ2-1, the V gene TRBV7-9; TRBD2 matches at 14 bases. This CDR3 spans 17 amino acids. V lost 5 bases, J lost 5 bases, and 8 bases stayed unmatched. CDR1 and CDR2 from the germline V gene are SEHNR and FQNEAQ (reference sequence). The CDR3: CASSRPGLAGANNEQFF. The CDR3 coding sequence is TGTGCCAGCAGCCGACCGGGACTAGCGGGAGCAAACAATGAGCAGTTCTTC.

The chain combines TRBV30 with TRBJ1-1; D not certain. Germline lookup yields CDR1 GTSNPN and CDR2 SVGIG (reference sequence). Between the trimmed V and J ends, which lost 5 bases and 0 bases, there was a span of 10 bases. The CDR3 sequence is 13 residues long. The CDR3 sequence is CAWEVRLNTEAFF. CDR3 coding DNA: TGTGCCTGGGAGGTACGGCTGAACACTGAAGCTTTCTTT. The entire variable domain, with the rest obtained from reference TRBV30 and TRBJ1-1, is as follows: SQTIHQWPATLVQPVGSPLSLECTVEGTSNPNLYWYRQAAGRGLQLLFYSVGIGQISSEVPQNLSASRPQDRQFILSSKKLLLSDSGFYLCAWEVRLNTEAFFGQGTRLTVV.

This sequence joins TRBV15 and TRBJ2-7; 9 nucleotides match TRBD1. Germline V gene data show CDR1 as LNHNV and CDR2 as YYDKDF (reference sequence). This CDR3 spans 15 amino acids. J was trimmed by 5 bases and V by 5 bases; bases with no gene match: 10. This CDR3 is CATSGRTGARDEQYF. CDR3 DNA: TGTGCCACCAGCGGTAGGACAGGGGCCAGGGACGAGCAGTACTTC.

J is TRBJ2-7 and V is TRBV5-1; 9 bases match TRBD2. CDR1 and CDR2 from the germline V gene are SGHRS and YFSETQ. The CDR3 covers 16 residues. Trimming cost V 1 base and J 3 bases; bases outside gene matches: 8. CDR3: CASSLPMTSGNYEQYF. The CDR3 DNA sequence: TGCGCCAGCAGCTTGCCGATGACTAGCGGCAACTACGAGCAGTACTTC.

This clone was seen once. Other DNA sequences in this sample translate to the same CDR3. The gene calls are TRBV5-1 and TRBJ2-5; no firm D call. Trimming removed 0 bases from V and 5 bases from J, with 8 bases in between. The CDR3 runs to 13 residues. CDR1 and CDR2 (germline): SGHRS, YFSETQ. CDR3 sequence reads: CASSLGRAETQYF. In DNA, the CDR3 is TGCGCCAGCAGCTTGGGTAGGGCTGAGACCCAGTACTTC.

To note about this clone: Other DNA sequences of this sample code for an identical CDR3. V is TRBV10-1 and J is TRBJ1-2; the match to TRBD1 covers 8 bases. V dropped 3 bases and J dropped 6; count of bases not matched to a gene: 3. This CDR3 comprises 13 residues. Germline CDR1 reads WNHNN; CDR2 reads SYGVQD (reference sequence). Here the CDR3 reads CASSEGTGDGYTF. The CDR3 DNA reads as TGCGCCAGCAGTGAAGGGACAGGAGATGGCTACACCTTC.

The chain uses TRBV7-2 and TRBJ2-7; 12 bases match TRBD2. The germline gives CDR1 SGHTA, CDR2 FQGNSA. This CDR3 is 15 amino acids long. J gave up 2 bases and V 5 bases, and 4 bases lay outside the gene matches. The DNA for the CDR3 is TGTGCCAGCAGCGTGCTAGCGGGAGGGCCCTACGAGCAGTACTTC. Amino acid sequence: CASSVLAGGPYEQYF.

This chain connects TRBV7-9 to TRBJ2-1; D perhaps matches TRBD2 (6 bases). The CDR3 has 17 amino acids. The germline V gene encodes CDR1 SEHNR and CDR2 FQNEAQ (reference sequence). V lost 5 bases, J lost 3 bases, and 20 bases lay in between. In nucleotides, the CDR3 is TGTGCCAGCAGCCAACTCCTTAGCGGCGGCAGCTACAATGAGCAGTTCTTC. Translation: CASSQLLSGGSYNEQFF.

V gene TRBV5-1 combines with J gene TRBJ2-7, with 11 bases identical to TRBD1. The ends lost 4 bases at V and 2 bases at J; junction bases unmatched: 5. The CDR3 totals 15 residues. The germline CDR1 and CDR2 sequences are SGHRS and YFSETQ. CDR3 loop: CASSQSGQGAYEQYF. The CDR3, as DNA: TGCGCCAGCAGCCAATCGGGACAGGGGGCCTACGAGCAGTACTTC.

The CDR3 coding sequence is TGTGCCAGCAGCCTAGAGGCGAGCTTTAGCTCCTACAATGAGCAGTTCTTC. This codes for CASSLEASFSSYNEQFF. The V and J genes are TRBV7-9 and TRBJ2-1; D is uncertain. The V gene's germline CDR1 is SEHNR and CDR2 FQNEAQ (reference sequence). The CDR3 has 17 residues. Trimming shortened V by 5 bases and J by 0 bases, and 17 bases separated the two germline ends.

This clone was counted only a few times. V usage is TRBV4-2 and J usage is TRBJ2-7, with D perhaps matching TRBD2 (7 bases). The CDR3 is made up of 18 amino acids. CDR1 is LGHNA, CDR2 YNFKEQ, per germline. The V and J ends lost 0 bases and 4 bases respectively, with 22 bases between them. This CDR3 is CASSQDVVGGAENYEQYF. The DNA of the CDR3 is TGTGCCAGCAGCCAAGATGTGGTGGGGGGGGCGGAAAATTACGAGCAGTACTTC.

The V and J genes are TRBV6-5 and TRBJ2-7; 9 nucleotides agree with TRBD1. The CDR3 runs 14 residues. J lost 3 bases, V lost 6 bases, and 6 bases had no gene match. The germline CDR1 and CDR2 sequences are MNHEY and SVGAGI. CDR3 DNA sequence: TGTGCCAGCAGCCTGTCGGACAGGGGCTACGAGCAGTACTTC. Translated, it gives CASSLSDRGYEQYF.

This chain uses TRBV5-1 with TRBJ2-2; 7 nucleotides align to TRBD1. This CDR3 is built from 14 residues. The germline CDR1 and CDR2 sequences are SGHRS and YFSETQ. V lost 7 bases and J lost 6; bases outside the gene matches: 9. DNA for the CDR3: TGCGCCAGCTCCTGGGACAGCATATCCGGGGAGCTGTTTTTT. It yields the protein CASSWDSISGELFF.

The V gene is TRBV30, the J gene TRBJ1-3; D might be TRBD1 (6 bases). The CDR3 loop spans 15 amino acids. V lost 2 bases, J lost 0 bases, and 11 bases lay in between. CDR1 is GTSNPN, CDR2 SVGIG, per germline (reference sequence). The CDR3 spells CAWSLGTPSGNTIYF. For the CDR3, the DNA is TGTGCCTGGAGTCTAGGGACACCCTCTGGAAACACCATATATTTT. Combining the CDR3 with reference TRBV30 and TRBJ1-3 gives the whole variable domain SQTIHQWPATLVQPVGSPLSLECTVEGTSNPNLYWYRQAAGRGLQLLFYSVGIGQISSEVPQNLSASRPQDRQFILSSKKLLLSDSGFYLCAWSLGTPSGNTIYFGEGSWLTVV.

To note about this clone: The sample holds other DNA sequences that translate to the same CDR3. J is TRBJ2-7 and V is TRBV28; D is unresolved. This CDR3 has 12 residues. Germline V gene sequence: CDR1 MDHEN, CDR2 SYDVKM. Trimming took 5 bases from V and 0 from J, leaving 5 bases between them. CDR3 nucleotides: TGTGCCAGCAGTGAAAGCTCCTACGAGCAGTACTTC. Amino acid sequence: CASSESSYEQYF.

The V and J genes are TRBV2 and TRBJ1-5, with D possibly being TRBD1 (5 bases). V lost 2 bases and J lost 0, with 8 bases in between. The CDR3 totals 15 residues. Germline V gene lookup returns CDR1 SNHLY and CDR2 FYNNEI. CDR3 sequence: CASSEQGISNQPQHF. The CDR3 coding sequence is TGTGCCAGCAGTGAACAGGGTATTAGCAATCAGCCCCAGCATTTT.

V and J are TRBV30 and TRBJ2-1, with D possibly TRBD2 on 6 matching bases. The V end was cut by 0 bases, the J end by 9 bases, with 18 bases between. CDR1 and CDR2 from the germline V gene are GTSNPN and SVGIG (reference sequence). The CDR3 covers 15 residues. The CDR3 reads CAWSVLRAGMSEQFF. The CDR3 bases are TGTGCCTGGAGTGTGCTGCGCGCGGGGATGAGTGAGCAGTTCTTC.